The rows below give T cell receptor beta chains drawn from one sample of a study of cytomegalovirus exposure and HLA in healthy donors. The method was immunoSEQ multiplex PCR; TCRdb's version includes in-frame clones alone and lacks a portion of them. Of 150,000 or so clones in the sample, roughly 80% were seen once. The sequenced sample was PBMCs. All receptors derive from a female donor in good health and CMV-seronegative. CDR3s include the opening cysteine and the closing phenylalanine or tryptophan. A D gene is named only where the DNA matches it firmly. Rows give clone size only sometimes, using once, few, many, or a class for an expanded clone.

j_gene: TRBJ2-1; d_gene: -; v_gene: TRBV18; abundance: -; CDR3nt: TGTGCCAGCTCACCGGCCGTCAGCAATGAGCAGTTCTTC; CDR3aa: CASSPAVSNEQFF
j_gene: TRBJ1-1; d_gene: -; v_gene: TRBV19; abundance: few; CDR3nt: TGTGCCAGTAGTATAGCCCTTCGGAACACTGAAGCTTTCTTT; CDR3aa: CASSIALRNTEAFF
j_gene: TRBJ2-7; d_gene: -; v_gene: TRBV6-1; abundance: -; CDR3nt: TGTGCCAGCATCCAATGGGGCAGGGGGAGGTCCGAGCAGTACTTC; CDR3aa: CASIQWGRGRSEQYF
j_gene: TRBJ2-2; d_gene: TRBD1; v_gene: TRBV28; abundance: -; CDR3nt: TGTGCCAGCAGTCCACCCCTGACAGGGGTTAACACCGGGGAGCTGTTTTTT; CDR3aa: CASSPPLTGVNTGELFF
j_gene: TRBJ1-2; d_gene: -; v_gene: TRBV29-1; abundance: -; CDR3nt: TGCAGCGTTGAACGAGCCCGATATGGCTACACCTTC; CDR3aa: CSVERARYGYTF
j_gene: TRBJ2-3; d_gene: TRBD2; v_gene: TRBV4-1; abundance: -; CDR3nt: TGCGCCAGCAGCCAAGTTTTTCGCGGGAGGACCACAGATACGCAGTATTTT; CDR3aa: CASSQVFRGRTTDTQYF
j_gene: TRBJ2-1; d_gene: TRBD1; v_gene: TRBV4-3; abundance: -; CDR3nt: TGCGCCAGCAGCCAGCGACCAGGGGGCTCCTACAATGAGCAGTTCTTC; CDR3aa: CASSQRPGGSYNEQFF
j_gene: TRBJ1-1; d_gene: -; v_gene: TRBV19; abundance: -; CDR3nt: TGTGCCAGTAGTATGGGGGGGCCCATGAACACTGAAGCTTTCTTT; CDR3aa: CASSMGGPMNTEAFF
j_gene: TRBJ2-1; d_gene: TRBD1; v_gene: TRBV4-1; abundance: few; CDR3nt: TGCGCCAGCAGCCTAGGGGGCGAGAATGAGCAGTTCTTC; CDR3aa: CASSLGGENEQFF
j_gene: TRBJ2-7; d_gene: TRBD1; v_gene: TRBV9; abundance: -; CDR3nt: TGTGCCAGCAGCGGGACAGGGGTGAGCGAGCAGTACTTC; CDR3aa: CASSGTGVSEQYF
j_gene: TRBJ2-2; d_gene: TRBD2; v_gene: TRBV9; abundance: -; CDR3nt: TGTGCCAGCAGCAGCGGACTAGCAGGCACCGGGGAGCTGTTTTTT; CDR3aa: CASSSGLAGTGELFF
j_gene: TRBJ2-7; d_gene: -; v_gene: TRBV28; abundance: few; CDR3nt: TGTGCCAGCAGTCAGGGTTTCTACGAGCAGTACTTC; CDR3aa: CASSQGFYEQYF
j_gene: TRBJ2-1; d_gene: TRBD2; v_gene: TRBV10-3; abundance: -; CDR3nt: TGTGCCATCAGTGGGACTAGGAATGAGCAGTTCTTC; CDR3aa: CAISGTRNEQFF
j_gene: TRBJ2-3; d_gene: -; v_gene: TRBV21-1; abundance: -; CDR3nt: TGTGCCAGCAGCAAACAGAGCAAGGGGGAAGATACGCAGTATTTT; CDR3aa: CASSKQSKGEDTQYF
j_gene: TRBJ2-2; d_gene: TRBD2; v_gene: TRBV2; abundance: -; CDR3nt: TGTGCCAGCGGGCGGGAGGGCCACGGCACCGGGGAGCTGTTTTTT; CDR3aa: CASGREGHGTGELFF